Listed below are T cell receptor beta chains from one sample, sequenced in a study of blood T cell repertoires in COVID-19. The protocol was immunoSEQ multiplex PCR, while the TCRdb copy is restricted to in-frame clones and leaves out a portion. The sample holds about 270,000 clones, roughly 86% seen once. The specimen sequenced was peripheral blood. The receptors derive from a woman aged 60-75 years who had recovered from COVID-19. Each CDR3 is given with its conserved first and last residue. The order of the fields is J gene, V gene, D gene, clone size, CDR3 protein, CDR3 DNA. A D gene is named only where the DNA matches it firmly. Some rows mark clone size as missing; the rest say once, few, many or name a class of expanded clone.

J: TRBJ2-7; V: TRBV7-2; D: TRBD1; size: NA; CDR3: CASSILGTVALSWGYEQYF; DNA: TGTGCCAGCAGCATTCTTGGGACAGTGGCTCTATCGTGGGGGTACGAGCAGTACTTC
J: TRBJ2-5; V: TRBV9; D: TRBD1; size: NA; CDR3: CASSQRDREETQYF; DNA: TGTGCCAGCAGCCAACGGGACAGGGAGGAGACCCAGTACTTC
J: TRBJ1-4; V: TRBV19; D: NA; size: NA; CDR3: CASSPVGGEKLFF; DNA: TGTGCCAGTAGTCCCGTCGGAGGGGAAAAACTGTTTTTT
J: TRBJ2-7; V: TRBV7-9; D: TRBD2; size: NA; CDR3: CASTTSGGAPHEQYF; DNA: TGTGCCAGCACCACTAGCGGGGGGGCTCCCCACGAGCAGTACTTC
J: TRBJ1-2; V: TRBV5-6; D: TRBD1; size: NA; CDR3: CASSFPTGNYGYTF; DNA: TGTGCCAGCAGCTTCCCGACAGGGAACTATGGCTACACCTTC
J: TRBJ2-7; V: TRBV19; D: TRBD2; size: NA; CDR3: CASSIQGGSSYEQYF; DNA: TGTGCCAGTAGTATACAGGGCGGGAGCTCCTACGAGCAGTACTTC
J: TRBJ1-2; V: TRBV18; D: NA; size: once; CDR3: CASSPSSQGTNYGYTF; DNA: TGTGCCAGCTCACCGTCTTCCCAGGGAACTAACTATGGCTACACCTTC
J: TRBJ2-1; V: TRBV6-6; D: NA; size: NA; CDR3: CASKIRGAAYNEQFF; DNA: TGTGCCAGCAAGATTCGGGGGGCGGCTTACAATGAGCAGTTCTTC
J: TRBJ1-2; V: TRBV4-3; D: NA; size: NA; CDR3: CASSQEDFWGRDGYTF; DNA: TGCGCCAGCAGCCAAGAAGATTTTTGGGGCCGGGATGGCTACACCTTC
J: TRBJ1-2; V: TRBV6-1; D: NA; size: NA; CDR3: CASSEVPQGVRYGYTF; DNA: TGTGCCAGCAGTGAAGTACCGCAGGGTGTCCGCTATGGCTACACCTTC
J: TRBJ2-7; V: TRBV9; D: TRBD1; size: NA; CDR3: CASSVVSRGTEHSYEQYF; DNA: TGTGCCAGCAGCGTAGTTAGTAGAGGGACAGAACACTCCTACGAGCAGTACTTC
J: TRBJ2-4; V: TRBV6-2/TRBV6-3; D: TRBD1; size: NA; CDR3: CASSYLGQGAKNIQYF; DNA: TGTGCCAGCAGTTACTTGGGACAGGGGGCCAAAAACATTCAGTACTTC
J: TRBJ2-5; V: TRBV5-1; D: NA; size: once; CDR3: CASSLGLGQGRQETQYF; DNA: TGCGCCAGCAGCTTGGGTCTCGGGCAGGGAAGACAAGAGACCCAGTACTTC
J: TRBJ1-1; V: TRBV27; D: TRBD1; size: NA; CDR3: CASSLLAGGLTEAFF; DNA: TGTGCCAGCAGTCTTCTGGCAGGGGGCTTAACTGAAGCTTTCTTT
J: TRBJ1-1; V: TRBV5-6; D: NA; size: NA; CDR3: CASSLSGSGTEAFF; DNA: TGTGCCAGCAGCCTTTCAGGGTCGGGTACTGAAGCTTTCTTT
J: TRBJ2-7; V: TRBV5-1; D: TRBD2; size: NA; CDR3: CASSLLGGGGNEQYF; DNA: TGCGCCAGCAGCTTGCTTGGCGGGGGGGGGAACGAGCAGTACTTC
J: TRBJ2-1; V: TRBV3-1/TRBV3-2; D: TRBD2; size: NA; CDR3: CASFSGTSGVNEQFF; DNA: TGTGCCAGCTTCTCCGGGACTAGCGGGGTCAATGAGCAGTTCTTC
J: TRBJ2-5; V: TRBV6-6; D: TRBD1; size: NA; CDR3: CASTDRGAGETQYF; DNA: TGTGCCAGCACCGACAGGGGGGCCGGGGAGACCCAGTACTTC
J: TRBJ1-6; V: TRBV7-2; D: NA; size: NA; CDR3: CASSLINHIGNSPLHF; DNA: TGTGCCAGCAGCTTAATTAATCACATCGGGAATTCACCCCTCCACTTT
J: TRBJ1-2; V: TRBV27; D: TRBD1; size: NA; CDR3: CASSRQGVDYGYTF; DNA: TGTGCCAGCAGTCGACAGGGGGTGGACTATGGCTACACCTTC
J: TRBJ1-2; V: TRBV28; D: NA; size: NA; CDR3: CASASAGRNYGYTF; DNA: TGTGCCTCAGCGTCGGCAGGGAGGAACTATGGCTACACCTTC
J: TRBJ1-2; V: TRBV18; D: NA; size: NA; CDR3: CASSPRSQALYGYTF; DNA: TGTGCCAGCTCACCACGTTCACAGGCACTATATGGCTACACCTTC
J: TRBJ1-5; V: TRBV25-1; D: NA; size: few; CDR3: CASSRTGDQPQHF; DNA: TGTGCCAGCAGTCGTACAGGAGATCAGCCCCAGCATTTT
J: TRBJ2-5; V: TRBV28; D: TRBD2; size: NA; CDR3: CASREAGGQETQYF; DNA: TGTGCCAGCAGAGAAGCGGGGGGGCAAGAGACCCAGTACTTC
J: TRBJ1-1; V: TRBV7-9; D: NA; size: NA; CDR3: CASTPDTMNTEAFF; DNA: TGTGCCAGCACCCCGGACACCATGAACACTGAAGCTTTCTTT
J: TRBJ2-2; V: TRBV9; D: TRBD2; size: NA; CDR3: CASSALAGATGELFF; DNA: TGTGCCAGCAGCGCACTAGCGGGGGCCACCGGGGAGCTGTTTTTT
J: TRBJ2-6; V: TRBV4-1; D: TRBD1; size: once; CDR3: CASSQPGQGASGANVLTF; DNA: TGCGCCAGCAGCCAACCGGGACAGGGGGCTTCTGGGGCCAACGTCCTGACTTTC
J: TRBJ2-7; V: TRBV28; D: TRBD1; size: NA; CDR3: CASIPPPNRGWAEQYF; DNA: TGTGCCAGCATACCTCCGCCAAACAGGGGATGGGCCGAGCAGTACTTC
J: TRBJ2-7; V: TRBV7-9; D: TRBD2; size: NA; CDR3: CASSLSLASYEQYF; DNA: TGTGCCAGCAGCTTATCACTAGCGTCCTACGAGCAGTACTTC
J: TRBJ2-3; V: TRBV19; D: NA; size: NA; CDR3: CASSRSSEWTDTQYF; DNA: TGTGCCAGTAGTAGGTCGTCAGAATGGACAGATACGCAGTATTTT
J: TRBJ1-2; V: TRBV6-2/TRBV6-3; D: NA; size: NA; CDR3: CASSTPRGYYGYTF; DNA: TGTGCCAGCAGTACCCCGCGGGGGTACTATGGCTACACCTTC
J: TRBJ1-6; V: TRBV2; D: TRBD1; size: NA; CDR3: CASSEAPSGQNNSPLHF; DNA: TGTGCCAGCAGTGAAGCCCCCTCGGGACAGAATAATTCACCCCTCCACTTT
J: TRBJ1-1; V: TRBV5-1; D: TRBD1; size: NA; CDR3: CASSRDSMNTEAFF; DNA: TGCGCCAGCAGCCGGGACAGTATGAACACTGAAGCTTTCTTT
J: TRBJ1-1; V: TRBV10-3; D: NA; size: NA; CDR3: CAISETRTEAFF; DNA: TGTGCCATCAGTGAGACTAGAACTGAAGCTTTCTTT
J: TRBJ1-1; V: TRBV12-5; D: TRBD1; size: NA; CDR3: CASGLDGQGAFF; DNA: TGTGCTAGTGGTTTGGACGGACAGGGAGCTTTCTTT
J: TRBJ1-2; V: TRBV27; D: NA; size: NA; CDR3: CASSLFGWSFGYTF; DNA: TGTGCCAGCAGTCTCTTCGGGTGGTCCTTTGGCTACACCTTC
J: TRBJ1-6; V: TRBV4-2; D: NA; size: few; CDR3: CASSQDRESPLHF; DNA: TGTGCCAGCAGCCAAGATCGCGAGTCACCCCTCCACTTT
J: TRBJ2-5; V: TRBV7-7; D: NA; size: NA; CDR3: CASRLRRQALETQYF; DNA: TGTGCTAGCAGGCTGCGGAGACAGGCTCTAGAGACCCAGTACTTC
J: TRBJ1-3; V: TRBV7-9; D: TRBD1; size: NA; CDR3: CASSHVVVFSGQPGNTIYF; DNA: TGTGCCAGCAGCCATGTCGTAGTGTTCTCGGGACAGCCTGGAAACACCATATATTTT
J: TRBJ1-6; V: TRBV6-6; D: TRBD1; size: NA; CDR3: CASSYADRGWSPLHF; DNA: TGTGCCAGCAGTTACGCAGACAGGGGATGGTCACCCCTCCACTTT
J: TRBJ2-3; V: TRBV2; D: TRBD2; size: NA; CDR3: CASSEVAGAVGTQYF; DNA: TGTGCCAGCAGTGAAGTAGCGGGGGCCGTAGGTACGCAGTATTTT
J: TRBJ2-1; V: TRBV12-3/TRBV12-4; D: TRBD1; size: NA; CDR3: CASGRDRGYEQFF; DNA: TGTGCCAGCGGTCGGGACAGGGGTTATGAGCAGTTCTTC
J: TRBJ2-3; V: TRBV5-1; D: NA; size: NA; CDR3: CASNLGLYTDTQYF; DNA: TGCGCCAGCAACCTTGGACTGTATACAGATACGCAGTATTTT
J: TRBJ2-6; V: TRBV6-5; D: NA; size: NA; CDR3: CASSFEISGANVLTF; DNA: TGTGCCAGCAGTTTTGAGATTTCTGGGGCCAACGTCCTGACTTTC
J: TRBJ1-6; V: TRBV19; D: TRBD1; size: once; CDR3: CASTNGQGFSPLHF; DNA: TGTGCCAGTACCAACGGACAGGGCTTCTCACCCCTCCACTTT
J: TRBJ1-1; V: TRBV7-8; D: NA; size: NA; CDR3: CASSLELAGGNTEAFF; DNA: TGTGCCAGCAGCTTAGAATTGGCGGGAGGGAACACTGAAGCTTTCTTT